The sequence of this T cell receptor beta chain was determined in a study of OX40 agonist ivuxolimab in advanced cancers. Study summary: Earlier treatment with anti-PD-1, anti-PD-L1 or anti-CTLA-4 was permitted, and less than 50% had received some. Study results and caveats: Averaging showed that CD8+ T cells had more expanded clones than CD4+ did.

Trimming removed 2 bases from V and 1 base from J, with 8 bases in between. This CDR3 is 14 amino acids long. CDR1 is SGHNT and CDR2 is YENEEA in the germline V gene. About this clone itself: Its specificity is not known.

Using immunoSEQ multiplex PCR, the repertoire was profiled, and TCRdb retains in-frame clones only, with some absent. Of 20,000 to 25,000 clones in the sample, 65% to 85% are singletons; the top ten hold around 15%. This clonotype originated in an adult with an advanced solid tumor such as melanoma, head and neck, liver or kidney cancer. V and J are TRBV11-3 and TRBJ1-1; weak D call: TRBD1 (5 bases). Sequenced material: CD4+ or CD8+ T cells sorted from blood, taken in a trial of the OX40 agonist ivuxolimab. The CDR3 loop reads CASSLSGANTEAFF. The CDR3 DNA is TGTGCCAGCAGCTTATCCGGGGCGAACACTGAAGCTTTCTTT.